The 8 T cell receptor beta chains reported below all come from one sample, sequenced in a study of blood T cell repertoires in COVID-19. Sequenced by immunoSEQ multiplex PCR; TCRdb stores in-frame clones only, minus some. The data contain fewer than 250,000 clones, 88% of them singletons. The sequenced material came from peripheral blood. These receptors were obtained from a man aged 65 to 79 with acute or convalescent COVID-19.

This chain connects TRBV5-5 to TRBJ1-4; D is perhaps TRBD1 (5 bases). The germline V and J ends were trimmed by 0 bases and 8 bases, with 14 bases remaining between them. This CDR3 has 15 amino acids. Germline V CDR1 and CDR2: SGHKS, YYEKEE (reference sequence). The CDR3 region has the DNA TGTGCCAGCAGCTTGGTAGGGACGGGAGGGGAAAAACTGTTTTTT. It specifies CASSLVGTGGEKLFF.

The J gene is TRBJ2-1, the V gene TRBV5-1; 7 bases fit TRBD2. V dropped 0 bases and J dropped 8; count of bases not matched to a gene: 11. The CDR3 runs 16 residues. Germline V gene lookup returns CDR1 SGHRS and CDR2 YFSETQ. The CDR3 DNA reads TGCGCCAGCAGCTTGGCCAGGCCTAGCGGAGGGGATGAGCAGTTCTTC. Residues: CASSLARPSGGDEQFF.

The CDR3 loop is CSVLAGGGTQYF. The CDR3 DNA sequence: TGCAGCGTGTTGGCCGGTGGAGGGACGCAGTATTTT. This chain uses TRBV29-1 with TRBJ2-3; D possibly corresponds to TRBD2 (6 bases). V lost 6 bases to trimming and J lost 9 bases, with 16 bases between them. The CDR3 contains 12 residues. CDR1 and CDR2 from the germline V gene are SQVTM and ANQGSEA.

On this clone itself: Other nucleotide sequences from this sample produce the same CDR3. The CDR3 spells CASSYSTGDYGYTF. CDR3 DNA sequence: TGTGCCAGCAGTTACTCGACAGGCGACTATGGCTACACCTTC. The V and J genes are TRBV6-5 and TRBJ1-2; possibly TRBD1 for D (6 bases). Germline V gene data show CDR1 as MNHEY and CDR2 as SVGAGI. V lost 0 bases and J 3 bases, leaving 8 bases between the germline ends. The CDR3 has 14 amino acids.

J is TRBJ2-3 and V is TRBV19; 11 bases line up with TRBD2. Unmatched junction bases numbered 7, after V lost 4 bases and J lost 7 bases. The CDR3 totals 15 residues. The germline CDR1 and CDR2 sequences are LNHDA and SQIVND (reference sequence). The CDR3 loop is CASSTTSGSINTQYF. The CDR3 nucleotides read TGTGCCAGTAGTACAACTAGCGGGAGTATCAATACGCAGTATTTT.

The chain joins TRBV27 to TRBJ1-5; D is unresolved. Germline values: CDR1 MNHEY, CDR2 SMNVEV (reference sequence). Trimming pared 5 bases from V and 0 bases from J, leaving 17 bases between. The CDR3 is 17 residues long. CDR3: CASSPSPTLYSNQPQHF. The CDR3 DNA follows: TGTGCCAGCAGTCCATCCCCGACACTGTATAGCAATCAGCCCCAGCATTTT.

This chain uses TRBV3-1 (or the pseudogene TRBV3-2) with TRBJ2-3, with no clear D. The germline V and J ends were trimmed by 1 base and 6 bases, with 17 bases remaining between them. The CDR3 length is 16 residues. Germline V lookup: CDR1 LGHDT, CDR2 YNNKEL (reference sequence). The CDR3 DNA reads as TGTGCCAGCAGCCAAGGACTCGGCGGAACGCTGGATACGCAGTATTTT. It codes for CASSQGLGGTLDTQYF.

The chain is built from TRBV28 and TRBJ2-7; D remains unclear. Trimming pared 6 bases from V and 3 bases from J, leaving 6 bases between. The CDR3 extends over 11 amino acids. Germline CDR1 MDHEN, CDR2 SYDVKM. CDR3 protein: CASSLYYEQYF. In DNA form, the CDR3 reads TGTGCCAGCAGCCTTTACTACGAGCAGTACTTC.